This T cell receptor beta chain was captured by sequencing in a study of blood T cell repertoires in COVID-19. Study background: Sources were T cells, B-cell-depleted T cells, or PBMCs; the material itself was cDNA or gDNA.

Authors' processing steps: Amplifying reference gene primers gave estimates of nucleated cell counts. The table came from immunoSEQ multiplex PCR; TCRdb's copy has only in-frame clones and leaves some out. V, J and clone size reflect that table, while D and trimming were determined from the DNA. The data contain approximately 28,000 clones, around nine tenths of them singletons. Per the germline V gene, CDR1 is SGHRS and CDR2 is YFSETQ. Trimming at V came to 0 bases and at J to 2 bases, leaving 13 bases not matched to a gene. The CDR3 has 19 amino acids. The TCR comes from a man in his sixties or seventies with active or convalescent COVID-19. The sample consisted of peripheral blood. The genes are TRBV5-1 and TRBJ2-3; 9 bases agree with TRBD1. The CDR3 DNA follows: TGCGCCAGCAGCTTGGAAATTTTCAACACAGGGGGCAACACAGATACGCAGTATTTT. Translation: CASSLEIFNTGGNTDTQYF.